Presented here are 15 T cell receptor beta chains from one specimen sequenced in a study of CD8+ T cells in alopecia areata. Reverse transcribed after extraction, RNA yielded cDNA as the sequencing template. Using immunoSEQ multiplex PCR, the repertoire was profiled, and TCRdb retains in-frame clones only, with some absent. The profile covers fewer than 250,000 clones, with roughly 60% appearing a single time and just over 1% taken by the ten largest. Treatment meaning: oral pan-JAK inhibitor, 5-10 mg twice daily. Sequenced material: CD4+ T cells sorted from blood, taken at week 24, from a patient treated with tofacitinib. Receptors were obtained from a human donor with alopecia areata.

The rearrangement uses TRBV6-5 and TRBJ2-2, with 8 bases fitting TRBD1. The CDR3 has 15 amino acids. Looked up from germline, CDR1 is MNHEY and CDR2 is SVGAGI. V lost 6 bases, J lost 5 bases, and 8 bases stayed unmatched. The CDR3 DNA follows: TGTGCCAGCAGCTCAGGGGGCTTGGGAACCGGGGAGCTGTTTTTT. Protein: CASSSGGLGTGELFF.

The gene calls are TRBV7-8 and TRBJ2-3; a possible D gene is TRBD1 (5 bases). CDR1 is SGHVS and CDR2 is FQNEAQ in the germline V gene. V lost 1 base to trimming and J lost 2 bases, with 7 bases between them. This CDR3 has 14 amino acids. CDR3 sequence reads: CASSLGQNTDTQYF. CDR3 sequence (DNA): TGTGCCAGCAGCTTAGGACAGAACACAGATACGCAGTATTTT. Full variable domain (missing parts from reference TRBV7-8 and TRBJ2-3): GAGVSQSPRYKVAKRGQDVALRCDPISGHVSLFWYQQALGQGPEFLTYFQNEAQLDKSGLPSDRFFAERPEGSVSTLKIQRTQQEDSAVYLCASSLGQNTDTQYFGPGTRLTVL.

The chain uses TRBV19 and TRBJ1-5; D ambiguous. This CDR3 comprises 16 residues. Germline CDR1 LNHDA, CDR2 SQIVND (reference sequence). V was trimmed by 6 bases and J by 0 bases, leaving 15 bases between them. The CDR3 region has the DNA TGTGCCAGTAGCTTACCGGGCGCTCTTAGCAATCAGCCCCAGCATTTT. Translated, it gives CASSLPGALSNQPQHF.

This clone showed up just once. Different DNA sequences within this sample yield the same CDR3. The genes are TRBV29-1 and TRBJ1-5; 9 bases match TRBD1. With 7 bases clipped from V and 4 bases from J, the junction kept 2 bases outside the gene matches. CDR3 size: 12 residues. Per the germline V gene, CDR1 is SQVTM and CDR2 is ANQGSEA. CDR3 DNA sequence: TGCAGCGCAGGGACAGGGAATCAGCCCCAGCATTTT. It codes for CSAGTGNQPQHF.

The rearrangement links TRBV4-3 to TRBJ2-5; maybe TRBD2 (5 bases). Looked up from germline, CDR1 is LGHNA and CDR2 is YSLEER. The ends were cut back, 2 bases at V and 4 bases at J, with 8 bases in the middle. CDR3 length: 13 amino acids. The CDR3 loop reads CASSQTGRETQYF. CDR3 DNA sequence: TGCGCCAGCAGCCAAACGGGGAGAGAGACCCAGTACTTC.

The chain joins TRBV29-1 to TRBJ2-7; the D is unclear. V lost 6 bases and J lost 3, with 9 bases in between. There are 11 residues in the CDR3. The germline V gene has CDR1 SQVTM and CDR2 ANQGSEA. The DNA for the CDR3 is TGCAGCGTCAAAGTTAACTACGAGCAGTACTTC. Protein: CSVKVNYEQYF.

This clone was seen only once. The chain has TRBV7-2 and TRBJ1-2; D call uncertain. Deletions cut 1 base from V and 4 bases from J, with 13 bases between. The CDR3 extends over 15 amino acids. Germline V lookup: CDR1 SGHTA, CDR2 FQGNSA. CDR3 loop: CASSLESGVRYGYTF. Written as DNA, the CDR3 is TGTGCCAGCAGCTTAGAATCCGGGGTTCGCTATGGCTACACCTTC.

The rearrangement links TRBV9 to TRBJ2-7; D remains ambiguous. This CDR3 spans 13 amino acids. Germline CDR1 is SGDLS and CDR2 is YYNGEE. The ends were cut back, 3 bases at V and 3 bases at J, with 10 bases in the middle. The CDR3 nucleotides read TGTGCCAGCAGCGGCTTAGATGGCTACGAGCAGTACTTC. Protein sequence: CASSGLDGYEQYF.

This clone was seen more than once but under ten times. In nucleotides, the CDR3 is TGTGCCAGTAGGGATCTAGCGGGGGGAATCGGCAATGAGCAGTTCTTC. This codes for CASRDLAGGIGNEQFF. The rearrangement links TRBV19 to TRBJ2-1, with TRBD2 matching 11 bases. This CDR3 region has 16 residues. Germline V gene lookup returns CDR1 LNHDA and CDR2 SQIVND (reference sequence). The junction had 10 bases not matched to a gene; V was cut back by 6 bases and J by 6 bases. The full variable domain, with the rest looked up from reference TRBV19 and TRBJ2-1, is DGGITQSPKYLFRKEGQNVTLSCEQNLNHDAMYWYRQDPGQGLRLIYYSQIVNDFQKGDIAEGYSVSREKKESFPLTVTSAQKNPTAFYLCASRDLAGGIGNEQFFGPGTRLTVL.

This chain connects TRBV11-2 to TRBJ1-1; the D is unclear. V dropped 1 base and J dropped 3 bases, with 6 bases sitting between them. The CDR3 is 13 amino acids. Per the germline V gene, CDR1 is SGHAT and CDR2 is FQNNGV. The CDR3 DNA sequence: TGTGCCAGCAGCTTAGCCTTGTACACTGAAGCTTTCTTT. Its translation is CASSLALYTEAFF.

This chain connects TRBV27 to TRBJ1-2; TRBD1 agrees at 8 bases. V lost 5 bases, J lost 3 bases, and 5 bases stayed unmatched. Germline CDR1 and CDR2: MNHEY and SMNVEV (reference sequence). The CDR3 spans 14 residues. The CDR3 reads CASSPLDRDYGYTF. Written as DNA, the CDR3 is TGTGCCAGCAGTCCACTGGACAGGGACTATGGCTACACCTTC.

This chain connects TRBV2 to TRBJ2-7; 7 bases agree with TRBD2. The CDR3 spans 14 residues. J gave up 0 bases and V 6 bases, and 5 bases lay outside the gene matches. The germline CDR1 and CDR2 sequences are SNHLY and FYNNEI. The CDR3 nucleotides are TGTGCCAGCAGACTAGCGAGTAGCTCCTACGAGCAGTACTTC. Its translation is CASRLASSSYEQYF.

In this sample, this clone turned up a few times. The gene calls are TRBV7-9 and TRBJ2-2; D is undetermined. CDR3 size: 16 residues. Germline-derived CDR1 and CDR2 are SEHNR and FQNEAQ (reference sequence). The V and J ends lost 5 bases and 0 bases respectively, with 13 bases between them. The CDR3 sequence: CASSPMASANTGELFF. In DNA form, the CDR3 reads TGTGCCAGCAGCCCAATGGCCAGCGCGAACACCGGGGAGCTGTTTTTT.

The chain uses TRBV25-1 and TRBJ1-1; TRBD1 agrees at 9 bases. CDR1 and CDR2 from the germline V gene are MGHDK and SYGVNS. The J segment lost 4 bases and the V segment lost 10 bases, leaving 7 bases of the junction unmatched. The CDR3 has 13 residues. CDR3 loop: CATSGTGPTEAFF. Here the CDR3 DNA reads TGTGCCACTTCCGGGACAGGGCCCACTGAAGCTTTCTTT.

The V and J genes are TRBV4-1 and TRBJ2-7, with TRBD1 matching over 8 bases. The V and J ends lost 4 bases and 5 bases, in that order; junction bases with no gene match: 13. The germline CDR1 and CDR2 sequences are MGHRA and YSYEKL. This CDR3 has 16 residues. Written as DNA, the CDR3 is TGCGCCAGCAGCCCTCCGGGACAGGTCGCCGGGGACGAGCAGTACTTC. It encodes CASSPPGQVAGDEQYF.